Each of the 2 T cell receptor beta chains below was sequenced from the same sample in a study of T-cell reconstitution after alpha-beta-depleted transplantation in children. Researchers prepared the TCRbeta library using unique molecular identifiers, the study reports. TCRdb ran MiXCR on the PCR reads and lists one entry per CDR3 protein. The sample lists hundreds of thousands of distinct CDR3 sequences, roughly 13% occurring once. Sequencing used PBMCs, mostly from graft donor cells, obtained 360 days after TCRalphabeta/CD19-depleted stem cell transplant. These receptors were obtained from a male patient younger than 18 who had a stem cell transplant for acute myeloid leukemia, so the T cells may come from the graft donor.

This clonotype came up a few times. V gene TRBV20-1 combines with J gene TRBJ1-2; TRBD1 aligns across 10 bases. With 3 bases clipped from V and 0 bases from J, the junction kept 7 bases outside the gene matches. This CDR3 has 16 amino acids. Germline V lookup: CDR1 DFQATT, CDR2 SNEGSKA (reference sequence). DNA for the CDR3: TGCAGTGCTAGTGGGACAGGGGATTCGGCTAACTATGGCTACACCTTC. Translated: CSASGTGDSANYGYTF.

This clonotype was seen a handful of times. The rearrangement uses TRBV7-2 and TRBJ2-3; weak D call: TRBD2 (6 bases). With 1 base removed from V and 3 bases from J, the gap between germline ends came to 11 bases. Germline V gene data show CDR1 as SGHTA and CDR2 as FQGNSA. The CDR3 is 15 amino acids. The CDR3 region has the DNA TGTGCCAGCAGCTTAGTATGGGGGAGGACAGATACGCAGTATTTT. Protein: CASSLVWGRTDTQYF.